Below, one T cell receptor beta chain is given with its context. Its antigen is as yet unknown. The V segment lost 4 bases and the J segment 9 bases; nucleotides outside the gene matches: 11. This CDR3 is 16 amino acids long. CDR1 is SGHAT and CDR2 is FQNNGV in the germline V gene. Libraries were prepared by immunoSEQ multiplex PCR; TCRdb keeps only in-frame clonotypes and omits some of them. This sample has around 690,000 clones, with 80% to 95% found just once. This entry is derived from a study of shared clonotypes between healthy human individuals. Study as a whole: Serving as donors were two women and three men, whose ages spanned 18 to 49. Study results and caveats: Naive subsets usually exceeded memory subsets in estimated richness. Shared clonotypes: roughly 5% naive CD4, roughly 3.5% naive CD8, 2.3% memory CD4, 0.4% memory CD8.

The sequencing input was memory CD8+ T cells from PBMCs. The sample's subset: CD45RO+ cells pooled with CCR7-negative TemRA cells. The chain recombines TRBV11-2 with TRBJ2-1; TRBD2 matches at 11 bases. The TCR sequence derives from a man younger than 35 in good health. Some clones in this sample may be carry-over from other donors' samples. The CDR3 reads CASSSRGTSGNGEQFF. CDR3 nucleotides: TGTGCCAGCAGCTCCCGGGGGACTAGCGGTAACGGTGAGCAGTTCTTC.